This TCR beta chain was documented in a study of cytomegalovirus exposure and HLA in healthy donors (TCRdb year 2017). At the level of the whole study: An earlier analysis of several hundred of the donors reported approximately 280 Gb of sequence data and 100 million to 120 million unique TCR beta sequences obtained from around 170 million T cells. An early release covering roughly 640 HLA-typed donors comprised about 300 gigabases of sequencing data and tens of millions of unique TCR sequences. The genetic ancestry cluster associated with self-reported Caucasian donors included about 81% of the roughly 400 genotyped donors. The study aimed to test whether signatures of past pathogen exposure could be identified by cataloging public T cell receptors. The T cell repertoires of around 730 subjects were profiled by immunosequencing and related to cytomegalovirus serostatus. Besides the first cohort of about 730 subjects, a separate validation cohort made up of roughly 130 different subjects was used. High-throughput TCR immunosequencing, statistical association of individual TCRs with disease status, and machine learning were combined to predict cytomegalovirus infection status. A later analysis re-examined previously published TCR beta repertoires from more than 650 donors and added high-resolution HLA genotyping to investigate patterns of TCR occurrence. Rather than using new phenotypic data, the later analysis identified candidate immune exposures from TCR beta sequences and from how often those sequences occurred across donors. To decide whether each TCR beta V gene segment behaved as functional or pseudogenic, an earlier analysis of some 570 of the donors relied on high-throughput TCR beta sequencing. Donor age, sex, ethnicity and CMV serostatus were collected together with the repertoire data. A later genetic analysis used genome-wide SNP genotypes for about 60% of the roughly 670 donors, treating that subset as a discovery cohort. All discovery cohort repertoires had been generated using a single sequencing platform. Both class I and class II loci were covered by HLA typing, at four-digit resolution. The number of donors typed differed by locus, with 629-630 for A, B, C, DRB1 and DQB1, around 500 for DQA1, over 600 for DPA1, and some 440 for DPB1. Because of strong linkage in the cohort, a handful of DR-DQ haplotypes were treated as single units for association and clustering. Among 398 genotyped donors of the cohort, an average of about 240,000 unique TCR beta nucleotide sequences was sequenced per donor, of which 15% to 20% were non-productive.

The research as a whole found: This cohort had only TCR beta chains sequenced, and the lack of alpha or paired-chain data limited which features could be detected. In a later analysis, HLA-associated TCR beta chains showed more clonal expansion and lower generation probabilities than non-associated chains that were equally common. Most TCR sequences were seen in very few donors, while some public TCRs were found in many individuals. Correlated functional status among segregating V segments might be attributable to linkage disequilibrium, but an unknown experimental factor could not be ruled out. The authors suggested that the approach could potentially be extended to other disease states and immunological phenotypes. Three of the identified cytomegalovirus-associated TCR beta chains were confirmed in vitro to be specific for cytomegalovirus antigens. A later analysis associated about 17,000 TCR beta sequences with specific HLA alleles at a false discovery rate of 0.05. In a later analysis, TCR association rates were found to vary across HLA loci, with the most associated TCRs seen for DRB1 alleles and the fewest for HLA-C alleles. The classifier was reported to diagnose cytomegalovirus status with high specificity and sensitivity in both the original and validation cohorts. A further reported finding was that TCR beta sequences accurately predicted the HLA-A and HLA-B alleles for most subjects in the first cohort. Over 15 rarely observed V segments, including chromosome 9 orphons, were excluded from the earlier analysis of almost 600 of the donors because counts were too low. In a later genetic analysis, fewer N-insertions in productive TCRs were reported among donors in an Asian-associated ancestry cluster than the roughly 700-donor mean. The study gave a list of over 150 TCR beta chains associated with cytomegalovirus. Sequencing depth was assumed to be roughly uniform across donors in the presence/absence analyses, though that assumption may not hold. A group of highly shared sequence variants was considered likely to be a technical artifact of the sequencing pipeline. The only immune exposure information available for the cohort was CMV serostatus. The 87-base-pair reads could not distinguish some IMGT-functional V segments, including TRBV6-2 and TRBV6-3, so those segments were excluded. An earlier analysis of approximately 570 of the donors showed that most TCR beta V segments appeared in productive rearrangements either about 87% or about 30% of the time, which broadly matched IMGT annotations. Because HLA typing was missing for some donors at each locus, association tests included only the typed subset. An association between a missense DCLRE1C variant and V-gene and J-gene trimming of TCR beta chains was found in a later genetic analysis and replicated in an independent cohort. When HLA alleles, especially DR and DQ, strongly co-occurred, TCR associations were difficult to assign to individual alleles. Most CMV-associated TCR beta chains appeared to be HLA-restricted in a later analysis, and the HLA associations seemed to be driven largely by CMV exposure. According to a later analysis, parvovirus B19, influenza, CMV and Epstein-Barr virus appeared linked to several top co-occurrence clusters.

The library came from the immunoSEQ multiplex PCR assay. For the multiplex PCR, a mixture combining 60 forward primers for TCR Vbeta segments and 13 reverse primers for TCR Jbeta segments was used. A multiplex PCR assay on genomic DNA amplified the CDR3 region of rearranged TCR beta genes. The Illumina HiSeq System was used to sequence the amplified TCR beta libraries as 87-base-pair reads. The published analysis was carried out like this. In a later analysis, some 80 million unique TCR beta chains were counted across the roughly 670 repertoires, and approximately 9.9 million of these chains were shared by at least two donors. A nearest-neighbor algorithm error-corrected the raw reads and collapsed the reads into unique sequences, merging closely related sequences to remove PCR and sequencing errors. V, D and J gene segments were assigned by aligning CDR3 sequences to IMGT reference sequences. For a sequence to be retained, a match of at least six nucleotides was required to both a V gene segment and a J gene segment. Rearrangements were called productive when the CDR3 lacked stop codons and stayed in frame with V and J; all others were non-productive. Following IMGT convention, CDR3 was defined as the stretch from the second conserved V-encoded cysteine up to the conserved J-encoded phenylalanine. Sequences without an unambiguous match to a single V gene segment were excluded from the earlier analysis of 450 to 750 of the donors. An earlier analysis of a few hundred of the donors called V segments functional above 56.7% productive rearrangements and segregating when the between-donor standard deviation exceeded 5%. To diagnose cytomegalovirus status from the catalog of TCR beta chain sequences, a statistical classification framework was built. In a later analysis, V and J genes were assigned by comparing TCR nucleotide sequences against IMGT/GENE-DB human TR gene sequences. A later analysis assigned CDR3 sequences and most-parsimonious VDJ recombination scenarios with the TCRdist pipeline. In a later analysis, each TCR beta chain was defined by its CDR3 amino acid sequence together with its V-gene family, and reads lacking a unique V-gene family were excluded. As a way to deal with suspected cross-contamination and a sequencing artifact, a later analysis dropped 592 nucleotide sequences that were highly shared and had low generation probability. In a later analysis, a clonal expansion index was calculated for each public chain from normalized within-repertoire ranks of inferred template counts. In a later analysis, generation probabilities were computed using a VDJ recombination model fitted to out-of-frame rearrangements, and the results were checked against IGoR. In a later analysis, TCR-TCR, TCR-HLA and TCR-CMV co-occurrence was scored with hypergeometric tests, and a repertoire-size bias correction was applied to TCR pairs. A later analysis estimated false discovery rates by permuting HLA or CMV assignments 20 times. In a later analysis, co-occurring TCRs were grouped using DBSCAN, with TCRdist sequence similarity added in when clustering inside HLA-allele-positive subsets. Repertoires with fewer than 30,000 or more than 120,000 public chains were left out of co-occurrence clustering, as were four to six repertoires with anomalous nucleotide sharing. In TCRdb, the immuneACCESS table is reduced to in-frame sequences with V and J assigned. These tables do not hold every clone; where another copy was compared, an unresolved V gene accounts for under half, and the others remain unexplained. D and trimming were read from the DNA, whereas the V and J calls and clone size are those reported in that table. For this sample, the table gives just over 80,000 clones. The ten largest clones capture about 1.1% of the sample.

The cohort was made up of approximately 670 healthy bone marrow donors. At the time of sampling, all cohort members were nominally healthy, though unrecorded immune exposures were likely present. The donor tested CMV seronegative and was one of the 352 seronegative cohort members. A peripheral blood sample was provided by each donor, and peripheral blood mononuclear cells were used for TCR beta sequencing. Genomic DNA was extracted from the blood cell samples with the Qiagen DNeasy Blood Extraction Kit. The CDR3 covers 15 residues, taking in both the cysteine and the phenylalanine. Just the 45-base CDR3 DNA is kept, in frame starting at base 1. V is reduced by 2 bases and J by 1 base, leaving a spacing of 11 bases between them. From the germline V gene, CDR1 is MNHNS and CDR2 is SASEGT. Concerning this clone: Its antigen has not been determined.

Sequenced sample: PBMCs. This receptor chain uses TRBV6-1 and TRBJ1-1; possibly the D gene is TRBD1, per 6 matching bases. The sequence derives from a woman in her twenties or thirties in good health and CMV-seronegative. CDR3 loop: CASSERGAANTEAFF. The nucleotides are TGTGCCAGCAGTGAACGGGGGGCTGCGAACACTGAAGCTTTCTTT.